The 24 T cell receptor beta chains below were found in one sample sequenced in a study of cytomegalovirus exposure and HLA in healthy donors. PCR was performed using 60 Vbeta and 13 Jbeta primers. The assay was immunoSEQ multiplex PCR, and TCRdb's table has in-frame clones only and misses some. The table lists 150,000 or so clones, over 65% of them singletons. Specimen: PBMCs. These receptors came from a female donor in good health and CMV-seronegative.

V is TRBV5-1 and J is TRBJ1-6, with 10 bases that match TRBD1. Germline V lookup: CDR1 SGHRS, CDR2 YFSETQ. V was pared by 1 base and J by 7 bases, with 8 bases of the junction left unmatched. This CDR3 is built from 17 residues. The CDR3 bases are TGCGCCAGCAGCTTGCAGTATAGGGGACAGGGGAATTCACCCCTCCACTTT. It is translated as CASSLQYRGQGNSPLHF.

CDR3 nucleotide sequence: TGTGCCAGGAGAAGGGGAAGGGTGGGGGCCAACGGCCTGACTTTC. Translating gives CARRRGRVGANGLTF. The chain is built from TRBV21-1 and TRBJ2-6; the table's D call of TRBD1 was not tested on the DNA. TRBV21-1 is labeled a pseudogene. The CDR3 is 15 amino acids.

This clone showed up just a few times. The chain is built from TRBV2 and TRBJ1-5, with 8 bases that match TRBD1. CDR1 and CDR2 (germline): SNHLY, FYNNEI. Trimming at V came to 5 bases and at J to 0 bases, leaving 6 bases not matched to a gene. The CDR3 loop spans 16 amino acids. Here the CDR3 DNA reads TGTGCCAGCAGTAGGGAGACAGGGGTTAGCAATCAGCCCCAGCATTTT. Translation: CASSRETGVSNQPQHF.

CDR3 in amino acids: CASSSPGGETQYF. Here the CDR3 DNA reads TGTGCCAGCAGCTCACCCGGGGGGGAGACCCAGTACTTC. This chain uses TRBV7-7 with TRBJ2-5; 7 positions match TRBD2. CDR1 SSHAT and CDR2 FNYEAQ come from the germline V gene (reference sequence). V trimming: 4 bases; J trimming: 5 bases; junction bases outside the gene matches: 4. The CDR3 has 13 amino acids.

This chain connects TRBV29-1 to TRBJ1-2, with a tentative D call TRBD1 (5 bases). The CDR3 has 13 amino acids. The germline V and J ends were trimmed by 4 bases and 2 bases, with 11 bases remaining between them. Germline V lookup: CDR1 SQVTM, CDR2 ANQGSEA. The DNA of the CDR3 is TGCAGCGTTGTTGGGACTCTGAACTATGGCTACACCTTC. It is translated as CSVVGTLNYGYTF.

This chain connects TRBV7-2 to TRBJ2-3; 12 nucleotides agree with TRBD1. The V gene end was trimmed by 3 bases and the J gene end by 1 base; junction bases not matched to a gene: 2. Germline CDR1 is SGHTA and CDR2 is FQGNSA. CDR3 size: 16 residues. CDR3 loop: CASSLGQGAGTDTQYF. The CDR3 nucleotides read TGTGCCAGCAGCTTGGGACAGGGGGCGGGCACAGATACGCAGTATTTT.

V is TRBV23-1 and J is TRBJ1-2; TRBD1 matches at 9 bases. TRBV23-1 is marked as an open reading frame, function uncertain. This CDR3 has 16 residues. The V segment lost 3 bases and the J segment 4 bases; nucleotides outside the gene matches: 9. The CDR3 region has the DNA TGCGCCAGCAGTCAGTGCCGGGACAGGGACATCTATGGCTACACCTTC. Translated, it gives CASSQCRDRDIYGYTF.

This chain connects TRBV28 to TRBJ2-7; maybe TRBD2 (6 bases). Looked up from germline, CDR1 is MDHEN and CDR2 is SYDVKM. The V end lost 7 bases, the J end lost 4 bases, and 11 bases lay between the germline ends. This CDR3 is built from 12 residues. DNA for the CDR3: TGTGCCAGCATGGGTCGGGGGTACGAGCAGTACTTC. This gives the protein CASMGRGYEQYF.

The J gene is TRBJ2-1, the V gene TRBV10-3, with TRBD2 as a possible D gene (6 bases). The CDR3 is 15 residues long. Trimming left V 6 bases short and J 3 bases short, with 15 bases between. CDR1 ENHRY and CDR2 SYGVKD come from the germline V gene. The DNA for the CDR3 is TGTGCCATCAGGTTAGCGGCCTCGGGCTACAATGAGCAGTTCTTC. It yields the protein CAIRLAASGYNEQFF.

The chain employs TRBV27 and TRBJ2-6, with D hard to call. Germline assignment: CDR1 MNHEY and CDR2 SMNVEV (reference sequence). CDR3 size: 15 residues. V was cut by 4 bases and J by 0 bases, with 7 bases left in between. CDR3 bases: TGTGCCAGCAGTTCTCCCTTCTCTGGGGCCAACGTCCTGACTTTC. This encodes CASSSPFSGANVLTF.

The V and J genes are TRBV10-3 and TRBJ2-1; 8 nucleotides match TRBD2. CDR3 size: 13 residues. The V gene's germline CDR1 is ENHRY and CDR2 SYGVKD. V shed 10 bases, J shed 2 bases, and the junction held 4 bases outside the gene matches. CDR3 bases: TGTGCCACCTTAGCGGGAACCTACAATGAGCAGTTCTTC. Protein sequence: CATLAGTYNEQFF.

V and J are TRBV5-4 and TRBJ2-5, with 7 bases that match TRBD2. V lost 5 bases to trimming and J lost 5 bases; unmatched junction nucleotides: 12. The CDR3 sequence is 15 residues long. Germline loops: CDR1 SGHNT, CDR2 YYREEE (reference sequence). CDR3 DNA sequence: TGTGCCAGCAGTCTCAGGGAGGGAGGAAGGGAGACCCAGTACTTC. Residues: CASSLREGGRETQYF.

The chain uses TRBV4-3 and TRBJ2-6, with D unclear. The germline V gene has CDR1 LGHNA and CDR2 YSLEER. This CDR3 is built from 14 residues. V gave up 5 bases and J gave up 1 base, with 6 bases separating them. The CDR3 region is CASSVASGANVLTF. The DNA for the CDR3 is TGCGCCAGCAGCGTGGCTTCTGGGGCCAACGTCCTGACTTTC.

The V gene is TRBV19, the J gene TRBJ2-7; 8 bases are shared with TRBD1. The CDR3 runs 14 residues. J was trimmed by 3 bases and V by 5 bases; bases with no gene match: 6. In germline, CDR1 is LNHDA, CDR2 SQIVND (reference sequence). The CDR3 nucleotides are TGTGCCAGTAGTGCAACCGGGACAGGCTACGAGCAGTACTTC. Its translation: CASSATGTGYEQYF.

The V call is TRBV5-6, the J call TRBJ1-1, with unresolved D. Germline V gives CDR1 SGHDT, CDR2 YYEEEE. The length of the CDR3 is 14 residues. The germline V and J ends were trimmed by 4 bases and 12 bases, with 22 bases remaining between them. The CDR3, as DNA: TGTGCCAGCAGCCGGGATTATGGTGAGCCAATAACTTTCTTT. This encodes CASSRDYGEPITFF.

The genes are TRBV4-3 and TRBJ2-5; weak D call: TRBD2 (7 bases). V lost 0 bases and J lost 6, with 14 bases in between. Looked up from germline, CDR1 is LGHNA and CDR2 is YSLEER. The CDR3 loop spans 15 amino acids. The CDR3 is CASSQDGGGRKTQYF. The CDR3 nucleotides are TGCGCCAGCAGCCAAGATGGGGGGGGCAGGAAGACCCAGTACTTC.

This chain links TRBV19 with TRBJ1-2; D is undetermined. With 5 bases removed from V and 3 bases from J, the gap between germline ends came to 13 bases. Germline CDR1 and CDR2: LNHDA and SQIVND (reference sequence). The CDR3 runs 14 residues. As DNA, the CDR3 is TGTGCCAGTAGTCCCTCCATGGGCGACTATGGCTACACCTTC. This encodes CASSPSMGDYGYTF. The variable domain in full, with the rest retrieved from reference TRBV19 and TRBJ1-2, is DGGITQSPKYLFRKEGQNVTLSCEQNLNHDAMYWYRQDPGQGLRLIYYSQIVNDFQKGDIAEGYSVSREKKESFPLTVTSAQKNPTAFYLCASSPSMGDYGYTFGSGTRLTVV.

This chain connects TRBV27 to TRBJ2-7, with 8 nucleotides matching TRBD2. The CDR3 runs 13 residues. The germline CDR1 and CDR2 sequences are MNHEY and SMNVEV (reference sequence). The V gene end was trimmed by 9 bases and the J gene end by 9 bases; junction bases not matched to a gene: 13. Written as DNA, the CDR3 is TGTGCCAGTCAAGGGACTAGGACGACGGGGCAGTACTTC. Translated: CASQGTRTTGQYF.

The V gene is TRBV7-6, the J gene TRBJ2-7, with unresolved D. This CDR3 spans 13 amino acids. The germline V gene has CDR1 SGHVS and CDR2 FNYEAQ. Between the trimmed V and J ends, which lost 0 bases and 6 bases, there was a span of 9 bases. The CDR3 loop reads CASSLARSREQYF. The DNA for the CDR3 is TGTGCCAGCAGCTTAGCGCGTAGTCGCGAGCAGTACTTC.

This chain joins TRBV7-2 and TRBJ1-1; a weak D match, TRBD1 (5 bases). Trimming took off 0 bases at V and 10 bases at J, with 24 bases between the two ends. This CDR3 contains 17 residues. Germline CDR1 and CDR2: SGHTA and FQGNSA. In nucleotides, the CDR3 is TGTGCCAGCAGCTTAGCCTGGTCGGGGGTGGCGGGGGTAAGAGCTTTCTTT. It codes for CASSLAWSGVAGVRAFF.

The chain joins TRBV28 to TRBJ2-5; possibly TRBD1 for D (5 bases). Looked up from germline, CDR1 is MDHEN and CDR2 is SYDVKM. The CDR3 contains 13 residues. V shed 7 bases and J shed 3 bases, with 12 bases lying between them. The CDR3 nucleotides read TGTGCCAGCACCACCAGGGTGAAAGAGACCCAGTACTTC. Its translation: CASTTRVKETQYF.

V usage is TRBV30 and J usage is TRBJ1-5; 9 bases fit TRBD1. Germline lookup yields CDR1 GTSNPN and CDR2 SVGIG (reference sequence). V lost 0 bases to trimming and J lost 6 bases; unmatched junction nucleotides: 9. This CDR3 region has 16 residues. For the CDR3, the DNA is TGTGCCTGGAGTGTTCTTGGGACAGGGCTTGGTCAGCCCCAGCATTTT. Translated: CAWSVLGTGLGQPQHF.

This clone was picked up a small number of times. The CDR3 DNA reads TGTGCCAGCAGCTCCACTCACGAGCTTACGCAGTATTTT. It specifies CASSSTHELTQYF. V usage is TRBV6-4 and J usage is TRBJ2-3; D is unresolved. The CDR3 spans 13 residues. V shed 6 bases and J shed 8 bases, with 15 bases lying between them. Germline V gene data show CDR1 as MRHNA and CDR2 as SNTAGT.

The chain uses TRBV7-2 and TRBJ2-7; 7 bases map to TRBD1. Germline V CDR1 and CDR2: SGHTA, FQGNSA. V dropped 5 bases and J dropped 6; count of bases not matched to a gene: 1. The CDR3 is 11 residues long. The DNA for the CDR3 is TGTGCCAGCAGCAACAGGGGCGAGCAGTACTTC. Translating it yields CASSNRGEQYF.